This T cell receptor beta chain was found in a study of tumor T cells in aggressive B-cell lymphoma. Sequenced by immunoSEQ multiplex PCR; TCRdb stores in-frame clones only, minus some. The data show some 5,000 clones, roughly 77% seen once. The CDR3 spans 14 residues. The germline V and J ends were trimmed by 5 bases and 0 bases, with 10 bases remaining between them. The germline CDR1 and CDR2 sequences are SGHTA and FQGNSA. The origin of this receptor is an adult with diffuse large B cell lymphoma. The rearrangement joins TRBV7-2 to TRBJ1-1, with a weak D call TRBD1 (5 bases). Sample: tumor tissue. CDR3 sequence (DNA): TGTGCCAGCAGCCGGGGACTGCTGAACACTGAAGCTTTCTTT. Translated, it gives CASSRGLLNTEAFF.